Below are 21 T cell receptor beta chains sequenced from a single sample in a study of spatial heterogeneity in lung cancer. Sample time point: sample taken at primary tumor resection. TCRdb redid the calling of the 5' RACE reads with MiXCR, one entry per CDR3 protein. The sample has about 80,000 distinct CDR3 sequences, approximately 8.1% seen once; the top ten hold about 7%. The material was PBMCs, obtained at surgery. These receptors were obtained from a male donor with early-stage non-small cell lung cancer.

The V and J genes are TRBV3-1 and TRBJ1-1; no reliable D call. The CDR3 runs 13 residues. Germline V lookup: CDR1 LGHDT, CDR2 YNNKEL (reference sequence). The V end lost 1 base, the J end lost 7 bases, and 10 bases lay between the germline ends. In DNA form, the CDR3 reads TGTGCCAGCAGCCAAGCGCCCCTGGGTGAAGCTTTCTTT. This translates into CASSQAPLGEAFF.

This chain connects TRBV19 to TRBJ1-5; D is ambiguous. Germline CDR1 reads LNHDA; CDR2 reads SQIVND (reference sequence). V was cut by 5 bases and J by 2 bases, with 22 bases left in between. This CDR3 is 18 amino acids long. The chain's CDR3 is CASSPRDTTSFGNQPQHF. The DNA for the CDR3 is TGTGCCAGTAGTCCCCGGGATACCACCTCGTTTGGCAATCAGCCCCAGCATTTT.

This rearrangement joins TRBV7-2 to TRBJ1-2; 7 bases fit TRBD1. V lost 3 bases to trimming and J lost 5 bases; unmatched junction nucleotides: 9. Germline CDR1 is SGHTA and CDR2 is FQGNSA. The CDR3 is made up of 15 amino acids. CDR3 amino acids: CASSFRDRPEYGYTF. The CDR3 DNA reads TGTGCCAGCAGCTTCCGGGACAGACCCGAGTATGGCTACACCTTC.

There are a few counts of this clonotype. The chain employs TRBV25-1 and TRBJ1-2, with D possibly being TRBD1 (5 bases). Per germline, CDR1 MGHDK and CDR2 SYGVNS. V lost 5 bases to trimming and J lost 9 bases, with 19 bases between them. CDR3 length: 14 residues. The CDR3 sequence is CASSPADTARSYTF. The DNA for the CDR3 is TGTGCCAGCAGTCCCGCGGACACGGCTAGGAGCTACACCTTC.

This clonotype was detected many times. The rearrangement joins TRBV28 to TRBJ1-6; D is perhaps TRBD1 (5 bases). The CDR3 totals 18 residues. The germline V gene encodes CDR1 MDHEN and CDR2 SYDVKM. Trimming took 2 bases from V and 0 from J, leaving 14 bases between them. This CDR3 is CASSLGAGRGSYNSPLHF. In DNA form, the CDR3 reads TGTGCCAGCAGTTTAGGGGCAGGAAGAGGCTCCTATAATTCACCCCTCCACTTT.

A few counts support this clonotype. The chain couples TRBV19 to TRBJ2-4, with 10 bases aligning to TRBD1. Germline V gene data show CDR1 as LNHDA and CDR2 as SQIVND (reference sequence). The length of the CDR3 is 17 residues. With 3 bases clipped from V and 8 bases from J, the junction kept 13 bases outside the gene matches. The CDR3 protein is CASSIVRGTGEWDIQYF. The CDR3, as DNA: TGTGCCAGTAGTATTGTTCGAGGGACAGGGGAGTGGGACATTCAGTACTTC.

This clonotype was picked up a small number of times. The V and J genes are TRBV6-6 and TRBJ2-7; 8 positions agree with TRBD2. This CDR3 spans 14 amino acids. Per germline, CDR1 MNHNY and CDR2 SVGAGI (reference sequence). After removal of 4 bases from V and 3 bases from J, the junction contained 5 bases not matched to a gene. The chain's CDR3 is CASSSSGRFYEQYF. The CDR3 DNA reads TGTGCCAGCAGTTCAAGCGGGAGATTCTACGAGCAGTACTTC.

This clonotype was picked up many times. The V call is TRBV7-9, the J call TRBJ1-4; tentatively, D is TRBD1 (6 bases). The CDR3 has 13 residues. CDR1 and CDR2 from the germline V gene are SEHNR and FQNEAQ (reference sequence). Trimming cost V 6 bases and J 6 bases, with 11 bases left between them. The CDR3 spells CASSPGAYEKLFF. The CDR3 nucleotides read TGTGCCAGCAGTCCGGGGGCCTATGAAAAACTGTTTTTT.

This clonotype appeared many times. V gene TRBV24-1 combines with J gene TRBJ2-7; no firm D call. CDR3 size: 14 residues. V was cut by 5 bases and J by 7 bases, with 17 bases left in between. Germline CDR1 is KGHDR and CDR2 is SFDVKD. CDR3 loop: CATSGDASSKEQYF. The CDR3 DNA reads TGTGCCACCAGTGGAGATGCTAGTTCGAAAGAGCAGTACTTC.

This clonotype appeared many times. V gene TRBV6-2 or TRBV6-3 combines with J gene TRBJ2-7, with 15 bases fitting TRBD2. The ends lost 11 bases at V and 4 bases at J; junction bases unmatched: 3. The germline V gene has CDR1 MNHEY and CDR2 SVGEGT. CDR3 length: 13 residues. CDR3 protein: CAAGLAGGYEQYF. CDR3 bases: TGTGCCGCGGGACTAGCGGGAGGATACGAGCAGTACTTC.

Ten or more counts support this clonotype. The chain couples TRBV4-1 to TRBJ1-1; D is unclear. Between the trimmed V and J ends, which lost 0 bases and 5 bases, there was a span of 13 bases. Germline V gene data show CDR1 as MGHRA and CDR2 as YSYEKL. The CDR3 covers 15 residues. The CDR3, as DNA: TGCGCCAGCAGCCAAGATCAAAGAACGGGGACTGAAGCTTTCTTT. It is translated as CASSQDQRTGTEAFF.

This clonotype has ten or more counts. The CDR3 DNA is TGCAGTGCTAGAGATGGGACAGGGTACGGGGAGCTGTTTTTT. It yields the protein CSARDGTGYGELFF. The chain recombines TRBV20-1 with TRBJ2-2; 9 bases fit TRBD1. The CDR3 has 14 residues. The trim removed 0 bases at V and 7 bases at J, leaving 3 bases unmatched. Germline-derived CDR1 and CDR2 are DFQATT and SNEGSKA (reference sequence).

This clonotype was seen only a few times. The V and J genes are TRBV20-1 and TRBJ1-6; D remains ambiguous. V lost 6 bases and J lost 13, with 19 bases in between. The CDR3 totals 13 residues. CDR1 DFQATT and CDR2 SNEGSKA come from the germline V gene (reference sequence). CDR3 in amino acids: CSAKRPGENPLHF. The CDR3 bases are TGCAGTGCAAAGAGGCCTGGGGAAAACCCCCTCCACTTT.

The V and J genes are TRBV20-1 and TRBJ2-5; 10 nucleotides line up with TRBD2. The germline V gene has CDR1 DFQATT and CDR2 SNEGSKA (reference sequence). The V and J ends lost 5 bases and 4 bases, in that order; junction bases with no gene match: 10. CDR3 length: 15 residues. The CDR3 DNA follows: TGCAGTGCTCCGCTAGCGGGAGCGGAGAGAGAGACCCAGTACTTC. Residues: CSAPLAGAERETQYF.

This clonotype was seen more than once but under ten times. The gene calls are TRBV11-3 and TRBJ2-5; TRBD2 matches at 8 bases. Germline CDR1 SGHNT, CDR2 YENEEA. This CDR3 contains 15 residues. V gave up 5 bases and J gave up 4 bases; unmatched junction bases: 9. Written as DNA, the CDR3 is TGTGCCAGCAGCCCTAAGTCGGGAGGGCCAGAGACCCAGTACTTC. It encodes CASSPKSGGPETQYF.

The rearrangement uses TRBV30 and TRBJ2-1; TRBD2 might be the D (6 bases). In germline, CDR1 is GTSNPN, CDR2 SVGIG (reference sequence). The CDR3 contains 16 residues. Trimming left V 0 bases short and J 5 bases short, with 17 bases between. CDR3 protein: CAWSVRVPREDNEQFF. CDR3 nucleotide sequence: TGTGCCTGGAGTGTACGAGTCCCAAGGGAGGACAATGAGCAGTTCTTC.

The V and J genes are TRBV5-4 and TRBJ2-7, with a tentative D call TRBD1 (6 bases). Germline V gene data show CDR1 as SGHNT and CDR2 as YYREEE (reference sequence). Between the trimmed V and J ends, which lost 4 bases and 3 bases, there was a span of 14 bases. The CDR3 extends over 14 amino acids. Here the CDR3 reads CASSRTLQGYEQYF. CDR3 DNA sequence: TGTGCCAGCAGCCGTACATTACAGGGCTACGAGCAGTACTTC.

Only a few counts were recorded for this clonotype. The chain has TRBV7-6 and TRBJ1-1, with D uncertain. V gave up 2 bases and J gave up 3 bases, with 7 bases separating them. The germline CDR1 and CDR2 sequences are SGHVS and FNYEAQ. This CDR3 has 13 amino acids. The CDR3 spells CASSLSQDTEAFF. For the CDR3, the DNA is TGTGCCAGCAGCTTAAGTCAGGACACTGAAGCTTTCTTT.

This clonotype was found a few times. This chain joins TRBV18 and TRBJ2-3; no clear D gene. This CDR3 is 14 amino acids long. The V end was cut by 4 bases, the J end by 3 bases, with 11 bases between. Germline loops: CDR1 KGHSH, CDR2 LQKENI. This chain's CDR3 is CASSLATLTDTQYF. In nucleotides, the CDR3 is TGTGCCAGCTCACTTGCCACCTTGACAGATACGCAGTATTTT.

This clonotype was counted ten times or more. CDR3 sequence: CASSQESNGYTF. DNA for the CDR3: TGTGCCAGCAGCCAAGAGTCGAATGGCTACACCTTC. This chain connects TRBV3-1 to TRBJ1-2, with unresolved D. V dropped 0 bases and J dropped 6 bases, with 5 bases sitting between them. The CDR3 totals 12 residues. In germline, CDR1 is LGHDT, CDR2 YNNKEL (reference sequence). Complete variable domain (other parts from reference TRBV3-1 and TRBJ1-2): DTAVSQTPKYLVTQMGNDKSIKCEQNLGHDTMYWYKQDSKKFLKIMFSYNNKELIINETVPNRFSPKSPDKAHLNLHINSLELGDSAVYFCASSQESNGYTFGSGTRLTVV.

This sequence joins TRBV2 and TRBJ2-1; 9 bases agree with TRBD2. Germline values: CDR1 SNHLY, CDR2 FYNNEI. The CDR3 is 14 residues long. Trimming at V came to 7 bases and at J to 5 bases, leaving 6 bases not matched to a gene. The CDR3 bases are TGTGCCAGCAAAGTAGGGACTAGCAACAATGAGCAGTTCTTC. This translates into CASKVGTSNNEQFF.